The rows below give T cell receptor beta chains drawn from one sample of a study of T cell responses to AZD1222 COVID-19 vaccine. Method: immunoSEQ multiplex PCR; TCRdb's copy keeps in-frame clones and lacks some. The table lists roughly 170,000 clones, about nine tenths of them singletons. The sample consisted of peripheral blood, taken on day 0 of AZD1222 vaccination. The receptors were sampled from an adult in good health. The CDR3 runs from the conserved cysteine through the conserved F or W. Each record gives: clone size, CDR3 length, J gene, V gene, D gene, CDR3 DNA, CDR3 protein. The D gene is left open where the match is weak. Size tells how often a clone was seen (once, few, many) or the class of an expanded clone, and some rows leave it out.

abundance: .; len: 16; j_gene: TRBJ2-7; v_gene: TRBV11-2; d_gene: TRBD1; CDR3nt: TGTGCCAGCAGCTTAGCTCCTCCGCAACAGGGGGCCCATCAGTACTTC; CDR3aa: CASSLAPPQQGAHQYF
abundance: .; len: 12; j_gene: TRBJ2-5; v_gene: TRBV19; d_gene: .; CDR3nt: TGTGCCAGTAGACTAGCCGGGGAGACCCAGTACTTC; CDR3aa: CASRLAGETQYF
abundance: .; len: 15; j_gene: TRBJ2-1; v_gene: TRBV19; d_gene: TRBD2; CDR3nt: TGTGCCAGTAGTACTCTAGCGGGAGCGGGGAATGAGCAGTTCTTC; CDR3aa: CASSTLAGAGNEQFF
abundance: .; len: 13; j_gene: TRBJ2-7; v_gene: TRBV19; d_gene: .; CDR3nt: TGTGCCAGTAGTTGGGGGGCGAGGTACGAGCAGTACTTC; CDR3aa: CASSWGARYEQYF
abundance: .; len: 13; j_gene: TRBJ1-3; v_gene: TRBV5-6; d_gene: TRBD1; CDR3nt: TGTGCCAGCAGTACAGGGGCTGGAAACACCATATATTTT; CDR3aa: CASSTGAGNTIYF
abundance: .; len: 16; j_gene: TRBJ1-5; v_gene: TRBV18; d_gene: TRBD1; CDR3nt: TGTGCCAGCTCACCTCAGGGGGCGCGGTATGATCAGCCCCAGCATTTT; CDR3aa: CASSPQGARYDQPQHF
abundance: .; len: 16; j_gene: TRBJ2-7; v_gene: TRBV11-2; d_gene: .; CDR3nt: TGTGCCAGCAGCTTAGGCCGGGGTAGCTACAACTACGAGCAGTACTTC; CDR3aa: CASSLGRGSYNYEQYF
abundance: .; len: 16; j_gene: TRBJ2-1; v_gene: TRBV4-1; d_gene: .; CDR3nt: TGCGCCAGCAGCCAAGATTGGTCGCAGGGAAGGGATGAGCAGTTCTTC; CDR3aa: CASSQDWSQGRDEQFF
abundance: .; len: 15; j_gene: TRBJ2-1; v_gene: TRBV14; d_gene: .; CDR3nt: TGTGCCAGCAGCCAAGACCTATCCCCTTACAATGAGCAGTTCTTC; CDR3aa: CASSQDLSPYNEQFF
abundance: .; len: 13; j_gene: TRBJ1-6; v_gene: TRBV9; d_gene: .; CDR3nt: TGTGCCAGCAGCGTAGACAGCTTTTCACCCCTCCACTTT; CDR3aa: CASSVDSFSPLHF
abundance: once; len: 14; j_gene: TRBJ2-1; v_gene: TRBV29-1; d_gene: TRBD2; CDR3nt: TGCAGCGACACCACTAGCGCGACCGTCAATGAGCAGTTCTTC; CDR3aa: CSDTTSATVNEQFF
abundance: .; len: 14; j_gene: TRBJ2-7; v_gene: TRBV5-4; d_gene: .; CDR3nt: TGTGCCAGCAGAGGGCGCGAAAGCTCCTACGAGCAGTACTTC; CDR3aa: CASRGRESSYEQYF
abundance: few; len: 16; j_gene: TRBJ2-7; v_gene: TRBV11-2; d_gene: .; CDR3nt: TGTGCCAGCAGCCGCCCAGGACTACCGATCTCCTACGAGCAGTACTTC; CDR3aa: CASSRPGLPISYEQYF
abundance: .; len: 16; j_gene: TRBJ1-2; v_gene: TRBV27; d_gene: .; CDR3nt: TGTGCCAGCAGTTTAGCCTTTACGGGGGCTGACGATGGCTACACCTTC; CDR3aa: CASSLAFTGADDGYTF
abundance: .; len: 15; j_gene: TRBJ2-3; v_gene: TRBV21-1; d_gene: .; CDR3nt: TGTGCCAGATCAATTGGGCCAGCGGGTGGAGATACGCAGTATTTT; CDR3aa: CARSIGPAGGDTQYF
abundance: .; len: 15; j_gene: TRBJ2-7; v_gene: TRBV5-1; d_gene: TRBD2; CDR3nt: TGCGCCAGCAGCTCCACTAGCGGGAGGGATCGAGAGCAGTACTTC; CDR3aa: CASSSTSGRDREQYF